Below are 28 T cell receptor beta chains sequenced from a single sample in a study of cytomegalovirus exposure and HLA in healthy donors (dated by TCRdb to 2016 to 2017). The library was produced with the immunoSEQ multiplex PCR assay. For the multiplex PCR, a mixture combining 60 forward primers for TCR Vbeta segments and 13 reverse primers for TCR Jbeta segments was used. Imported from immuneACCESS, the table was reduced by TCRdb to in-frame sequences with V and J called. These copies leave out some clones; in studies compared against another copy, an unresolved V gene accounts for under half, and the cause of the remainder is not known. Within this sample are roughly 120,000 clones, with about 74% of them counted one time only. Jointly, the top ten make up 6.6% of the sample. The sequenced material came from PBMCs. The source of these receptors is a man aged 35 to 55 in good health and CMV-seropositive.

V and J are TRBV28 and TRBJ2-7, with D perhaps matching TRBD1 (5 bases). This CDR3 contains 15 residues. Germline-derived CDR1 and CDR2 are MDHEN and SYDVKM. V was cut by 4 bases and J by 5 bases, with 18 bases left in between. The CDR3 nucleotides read TGTGCCAGCAGTTCGCGACAGACCCTAAGCCACGAGCAGTACTTC. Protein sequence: CASSSRQTLSHEQYF.

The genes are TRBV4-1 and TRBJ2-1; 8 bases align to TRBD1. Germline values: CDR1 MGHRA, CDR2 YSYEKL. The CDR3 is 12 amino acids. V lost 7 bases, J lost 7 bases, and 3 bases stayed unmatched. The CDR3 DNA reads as TGCGCCAGCACCAGGACAGGGAATGAGCAGTTCTTC. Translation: CASTRTGNEQFF.

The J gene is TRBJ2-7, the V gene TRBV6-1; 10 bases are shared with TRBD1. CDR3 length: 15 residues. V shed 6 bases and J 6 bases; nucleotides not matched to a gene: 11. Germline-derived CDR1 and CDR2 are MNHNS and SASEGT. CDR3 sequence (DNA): TGTGCCAGCAGCCAGAGGGACAGGGGAAATGGCGAGCAGTACTTC. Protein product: CASSQRDRGNGEQYF.

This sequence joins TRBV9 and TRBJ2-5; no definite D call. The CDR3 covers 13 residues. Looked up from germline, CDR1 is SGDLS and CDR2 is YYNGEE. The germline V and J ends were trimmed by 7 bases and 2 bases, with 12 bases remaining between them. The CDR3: CASGVNLQETQYF. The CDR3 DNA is TGTGCCAGCGGAGTCAATTTACAAGAGACCCAGTACTTC.

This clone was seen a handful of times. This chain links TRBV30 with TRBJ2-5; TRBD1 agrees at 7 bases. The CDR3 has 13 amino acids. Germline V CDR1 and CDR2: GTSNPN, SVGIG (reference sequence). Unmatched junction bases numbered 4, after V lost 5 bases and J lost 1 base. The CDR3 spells CAWSGTAQETQYF. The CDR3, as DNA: TGTGCCTGGTCCGGGACAGCCCAAGAGACCCAGTACTTC.

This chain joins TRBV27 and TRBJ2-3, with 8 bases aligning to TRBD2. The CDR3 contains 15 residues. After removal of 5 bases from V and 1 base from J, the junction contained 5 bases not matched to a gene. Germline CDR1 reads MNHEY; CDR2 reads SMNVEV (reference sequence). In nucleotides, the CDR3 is TGTGCCAGCAGTCCCGGGGGGGGACGCACAGATACGCAGTATTTT. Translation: CASSPGGGRTDTQYF.

DNA for the CDR3: TGTGCCAGCAGTCCTGGAGGGACAGAATCCTACGAGCAGTACTTC. Protein product: CASSPGGTESYEQYF. The rearrangement uses TRBV28 and TRBJ2-7; TRBD1 is a possible D gene (7 bases). CDR3 length: 15 residues. The germline V gene encodes CDR1 MDHEN and CDR2 SYDVKM. V was shortened by 5 bases and J by 1 base, with 15 bases between the two germline ends.

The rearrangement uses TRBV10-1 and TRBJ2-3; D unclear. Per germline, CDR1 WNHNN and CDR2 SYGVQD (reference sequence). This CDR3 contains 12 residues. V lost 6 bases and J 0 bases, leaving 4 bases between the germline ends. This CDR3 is CASSPSTDTQYF. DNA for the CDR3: TGCGCCAGCAGCCCTAGCACAGATACGCAGTATTTT.

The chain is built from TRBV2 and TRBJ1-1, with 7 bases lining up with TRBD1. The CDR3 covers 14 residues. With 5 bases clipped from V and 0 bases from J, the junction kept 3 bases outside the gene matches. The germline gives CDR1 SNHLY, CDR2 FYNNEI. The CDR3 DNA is TGTGCCAGCAGTTTGGGACAGATGAACACTGAAGCTTTCTTT. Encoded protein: CASSLGQMNTEAFF. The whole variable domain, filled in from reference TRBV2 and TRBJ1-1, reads EPEVTQTPSHQVTQMGQEVILRCVPISNHLYFYWYRQILGQKVEFLVSFYNNEISEKSEIFDDQFSVERPDGSNFTLKIRSTKLEDSAMYFCASSLGQMNTEAFFGQGTRLTVV.

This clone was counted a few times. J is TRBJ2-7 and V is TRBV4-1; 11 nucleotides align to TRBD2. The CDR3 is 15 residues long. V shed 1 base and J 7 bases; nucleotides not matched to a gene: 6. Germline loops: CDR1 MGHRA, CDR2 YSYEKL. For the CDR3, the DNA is TGCGCCAGCAGCCAAGCGCTAGCGGGAGGAAGTGAGCAGTACTTC. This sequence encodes CASSQALAGGSEQYF.

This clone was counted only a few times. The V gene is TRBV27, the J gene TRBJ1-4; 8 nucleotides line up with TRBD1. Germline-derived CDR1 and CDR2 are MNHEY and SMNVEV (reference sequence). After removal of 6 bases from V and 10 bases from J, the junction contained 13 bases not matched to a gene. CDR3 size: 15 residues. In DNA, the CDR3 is TGTGCCAGCAGGGGACAGGCCCTCGGGTTTGGAAAACTGTTTTTT. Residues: CASRGQALGFGKLFF.

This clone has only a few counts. This CDR3 is CASNPWQGAYSPLHF. In nucleotides, the CDR3 is TGTGCCAGCAACCCGTGGCAGGGGGCGTATTCACCCCTCCACTTT. This sequence joins TRBV2 and TRBJ1-6; TRBD1 aligns across 8 bases. V shed 7 bases, J shed 8 bases, and the junction held 10 bases outside the gene matches. Germline assignment: CDR1 SNHLY and CDR2 FYNNEI. This CDR3 has 15 residues.

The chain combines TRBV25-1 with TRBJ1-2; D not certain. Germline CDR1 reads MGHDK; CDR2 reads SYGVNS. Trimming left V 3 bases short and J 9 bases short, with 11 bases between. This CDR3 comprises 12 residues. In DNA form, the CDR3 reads TGTGCCAGCAGTGACCGAACAGCCAGCTACACCTTC. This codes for CASSDRTASYTF.

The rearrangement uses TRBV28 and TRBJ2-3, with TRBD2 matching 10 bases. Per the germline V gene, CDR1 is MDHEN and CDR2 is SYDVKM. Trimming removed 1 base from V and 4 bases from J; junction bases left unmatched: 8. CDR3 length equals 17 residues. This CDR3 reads CASSLFPLAGVPDTQYF. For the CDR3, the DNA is TGTGCCAGCAGTTTATTCCCGCTAGCGGGGGTCCCAGATACGCAGTATTTT. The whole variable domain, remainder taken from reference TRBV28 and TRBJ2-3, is DVKVTQSSRYLVKRTGEKVFLECVQDMDHENMFWYRQDPGLGLRLIYFSYDVKMKEKGDIPEGYSVSREKKERFSLILESASTNQTSMYLCASSLFPLAGVPDTQYFGPGTRLTVL.

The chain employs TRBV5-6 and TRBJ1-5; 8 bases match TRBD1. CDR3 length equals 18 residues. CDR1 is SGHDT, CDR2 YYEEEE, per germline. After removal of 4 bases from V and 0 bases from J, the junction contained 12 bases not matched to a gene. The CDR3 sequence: CASSVYRGTYYSNQPQHF. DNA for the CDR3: TGTGCCAGCAGCGTATACAGGGGGACCTACTATAGCAATCAGCCCCAGCATTTT.

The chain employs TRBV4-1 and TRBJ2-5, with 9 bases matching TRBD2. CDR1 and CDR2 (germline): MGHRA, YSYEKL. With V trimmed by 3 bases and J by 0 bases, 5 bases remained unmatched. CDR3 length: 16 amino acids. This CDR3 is CASSQGGLANQETQYF. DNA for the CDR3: TGCGCCAGCAGCCAGGGTGGACTAGCGAACCAAGAGACCCAGTACTTC.

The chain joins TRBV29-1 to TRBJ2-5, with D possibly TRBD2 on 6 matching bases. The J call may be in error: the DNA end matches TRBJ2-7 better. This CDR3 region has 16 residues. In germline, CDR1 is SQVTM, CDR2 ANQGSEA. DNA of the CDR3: TGCAGCGTTACGAACCCCGGGAGCAGGGCCTCCTACGAGCAGTACTTC. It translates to CSVTNPGSRASYEQYF.

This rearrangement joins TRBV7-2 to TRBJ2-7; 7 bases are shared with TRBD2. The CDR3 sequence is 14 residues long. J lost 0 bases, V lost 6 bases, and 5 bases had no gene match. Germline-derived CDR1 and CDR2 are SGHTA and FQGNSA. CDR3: CASSPSGDSYEQYF. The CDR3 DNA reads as TGTGCCAGCAGTCCAAGCGGGGACTCCTACGAGCAGTACTTC.

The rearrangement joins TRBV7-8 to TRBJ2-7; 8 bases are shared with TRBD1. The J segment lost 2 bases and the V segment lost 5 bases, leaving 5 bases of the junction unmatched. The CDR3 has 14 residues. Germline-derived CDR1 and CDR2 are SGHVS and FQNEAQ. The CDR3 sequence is CASSKTGAAYEQYF. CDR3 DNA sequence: TGTGCCAGCAGCAAGACAGGGGCCGCCTACGAGCAGTACTTC.

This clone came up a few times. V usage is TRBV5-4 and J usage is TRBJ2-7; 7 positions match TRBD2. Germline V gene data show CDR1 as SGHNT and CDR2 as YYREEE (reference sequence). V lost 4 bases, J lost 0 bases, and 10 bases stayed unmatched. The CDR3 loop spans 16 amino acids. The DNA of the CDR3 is TGTGCCAGCAGCCCGTCGGGAGAGCGGGGCTCCTACGAGCAGTACTTC. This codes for CASSPSGERGSYEQYF.

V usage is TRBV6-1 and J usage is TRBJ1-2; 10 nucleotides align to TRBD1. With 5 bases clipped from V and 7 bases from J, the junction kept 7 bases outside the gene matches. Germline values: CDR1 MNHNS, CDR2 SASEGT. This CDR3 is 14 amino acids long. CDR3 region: CASSLRDRGCGYTF. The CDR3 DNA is TGTGCCAGCAGTCTCCGGGACAGGGGTTGTGGCTACACCTTC.

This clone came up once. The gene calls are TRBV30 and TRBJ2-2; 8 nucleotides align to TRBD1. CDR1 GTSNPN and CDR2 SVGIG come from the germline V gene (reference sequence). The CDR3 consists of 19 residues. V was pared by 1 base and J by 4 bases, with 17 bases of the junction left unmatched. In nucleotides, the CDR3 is TGTGCCTGGAGTGAGGGTCAGAGGACAGGGCTCTATAGCACCGGGGAGCTGTTTTTT. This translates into CAWSEGQRTGLYSTGELFF.

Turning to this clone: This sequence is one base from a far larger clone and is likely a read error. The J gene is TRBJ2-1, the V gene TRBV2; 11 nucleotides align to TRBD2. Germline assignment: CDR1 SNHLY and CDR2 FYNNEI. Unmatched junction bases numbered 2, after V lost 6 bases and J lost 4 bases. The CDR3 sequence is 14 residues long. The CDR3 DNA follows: TGTGCCAGCAGCACTAGCGGGAGTTACAATGAGCAGTTCTTC. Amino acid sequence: CASSTSGSYNEQFF. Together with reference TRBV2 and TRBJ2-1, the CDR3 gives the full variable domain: EPEVTQTPSHQVTQMGQEVILRCVPISNHLYFYWYRQILGQKVEFLVSFYNNEISEKSEIFDDQFSVERPDGSNFTLKIRSTKLEDSAMYFCASSTSGSYNEQFFGPGTRLTVL.

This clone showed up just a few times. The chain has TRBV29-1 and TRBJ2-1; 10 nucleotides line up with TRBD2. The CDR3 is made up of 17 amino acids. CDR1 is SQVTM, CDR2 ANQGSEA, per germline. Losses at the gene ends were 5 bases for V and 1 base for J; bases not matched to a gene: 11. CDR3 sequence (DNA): TGCAGCGTTCGTACCAGCGGGAGGGGTGGTTCCTACAATGAGCAGTTCTTC. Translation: CSVRTSGRGGSYNEQFF.

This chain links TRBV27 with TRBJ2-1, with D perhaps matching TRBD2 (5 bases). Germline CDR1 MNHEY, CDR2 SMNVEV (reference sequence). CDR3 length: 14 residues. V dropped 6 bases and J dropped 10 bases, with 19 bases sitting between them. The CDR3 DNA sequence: TGTGCCAGCAGCAACCGGCCCCGGGGATACGAGCAGTTCTTC. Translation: CASSNRPRGYEQFF.

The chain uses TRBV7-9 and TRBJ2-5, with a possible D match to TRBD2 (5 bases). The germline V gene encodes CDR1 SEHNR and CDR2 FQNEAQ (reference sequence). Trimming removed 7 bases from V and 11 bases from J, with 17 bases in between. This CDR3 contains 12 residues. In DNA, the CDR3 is TGTGCCAGCACCCCCCCTGTTGGGGAGCAGTACTTC. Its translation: CASTPPVGEQYF.

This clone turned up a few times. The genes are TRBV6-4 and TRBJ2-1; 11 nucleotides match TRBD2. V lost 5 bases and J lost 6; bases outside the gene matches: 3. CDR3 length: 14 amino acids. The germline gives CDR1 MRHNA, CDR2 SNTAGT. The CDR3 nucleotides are TGTGCCAGCAGTCACGGGACTAGCGGCAATGAGCAGTTCTTC. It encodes CASSHGTSGNEQFF.

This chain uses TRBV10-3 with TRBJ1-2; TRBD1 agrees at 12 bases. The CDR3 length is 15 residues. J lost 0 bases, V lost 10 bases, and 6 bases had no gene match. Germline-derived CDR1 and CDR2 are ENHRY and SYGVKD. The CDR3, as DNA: TGTGCCACCCGGGACAGGGGGCCAGCTAACTATGGCTACACCTTC. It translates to CATRDRGPANYGYTF.